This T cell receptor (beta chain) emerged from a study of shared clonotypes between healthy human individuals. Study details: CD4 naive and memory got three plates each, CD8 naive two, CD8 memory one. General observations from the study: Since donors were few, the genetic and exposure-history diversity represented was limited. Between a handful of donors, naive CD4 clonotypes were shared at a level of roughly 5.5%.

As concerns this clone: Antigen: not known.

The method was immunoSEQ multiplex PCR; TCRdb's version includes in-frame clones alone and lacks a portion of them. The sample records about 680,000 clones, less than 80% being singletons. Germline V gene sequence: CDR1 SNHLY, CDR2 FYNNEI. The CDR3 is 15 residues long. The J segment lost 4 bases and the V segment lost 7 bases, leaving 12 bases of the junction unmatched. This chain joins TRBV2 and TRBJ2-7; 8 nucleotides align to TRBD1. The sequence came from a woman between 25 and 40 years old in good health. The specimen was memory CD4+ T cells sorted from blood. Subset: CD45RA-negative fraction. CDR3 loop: CASTAPQGALYEQYF. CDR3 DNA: TGTGCCAGCACTGCGCCCCAGGGGGCCCTATACGAGCAGTACTTC.